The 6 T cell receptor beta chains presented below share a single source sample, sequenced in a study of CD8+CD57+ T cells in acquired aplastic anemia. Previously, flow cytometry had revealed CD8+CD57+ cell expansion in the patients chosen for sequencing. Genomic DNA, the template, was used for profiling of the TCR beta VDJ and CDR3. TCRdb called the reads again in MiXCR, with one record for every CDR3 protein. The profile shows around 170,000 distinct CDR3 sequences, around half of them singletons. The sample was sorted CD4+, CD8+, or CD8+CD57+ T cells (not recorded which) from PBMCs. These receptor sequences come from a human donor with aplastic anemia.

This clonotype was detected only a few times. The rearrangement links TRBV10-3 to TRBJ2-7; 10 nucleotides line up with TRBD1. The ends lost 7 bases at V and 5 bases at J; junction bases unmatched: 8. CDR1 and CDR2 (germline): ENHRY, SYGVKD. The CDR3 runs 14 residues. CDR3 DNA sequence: TGTGCCATCACCCCGGGACAGGGGTTCAACGAGCAGTACTTC. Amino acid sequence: CAITPGQGFNEQYF.

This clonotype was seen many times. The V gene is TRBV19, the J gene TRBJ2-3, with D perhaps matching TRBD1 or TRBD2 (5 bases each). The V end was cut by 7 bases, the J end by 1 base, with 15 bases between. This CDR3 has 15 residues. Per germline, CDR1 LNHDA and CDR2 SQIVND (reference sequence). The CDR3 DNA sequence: TGTGCCAGTAAGCGGACATCCACCCGCACAGATACGCAGTATTTT. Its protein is CASKRTSTRTDTQYF.

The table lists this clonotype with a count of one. CDR3 DNA: TGCAGCGCCGCGGAACGGAATGACACTCAGTACTTC. This gives the protein CSAAERNDTQYF. This rearrangement joins TRBV29-1 to TRBJ2-4; D not certain. Trimming removed 7 bases from V and 12 bases from J, with 19 bases in between. This CDR3 contains 12 residues. The germline gives CDR1 SQVTM, CDR2 ANQGSEA.

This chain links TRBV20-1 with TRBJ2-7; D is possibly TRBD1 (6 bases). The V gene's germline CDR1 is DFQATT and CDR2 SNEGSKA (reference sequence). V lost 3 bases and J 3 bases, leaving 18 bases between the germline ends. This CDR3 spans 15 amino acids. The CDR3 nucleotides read TGCAGTGCTAGCTATCACCCCCCGGACAGCTACGAGCAGTACTTC. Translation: CSASYHPPDSYEQYF.

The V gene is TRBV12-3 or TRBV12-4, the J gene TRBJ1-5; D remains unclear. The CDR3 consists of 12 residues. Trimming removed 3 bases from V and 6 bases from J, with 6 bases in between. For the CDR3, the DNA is TGTGCCAGCAGTTTGAATGCTCAGCCCCAGCATTTT. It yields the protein CASSLNAQPQHF.

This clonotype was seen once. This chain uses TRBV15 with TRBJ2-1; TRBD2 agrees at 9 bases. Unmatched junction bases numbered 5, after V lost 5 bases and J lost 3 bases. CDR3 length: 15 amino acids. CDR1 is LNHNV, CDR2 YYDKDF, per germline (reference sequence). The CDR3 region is CATSAPSGNYNEQFF. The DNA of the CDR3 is TGTGCCACCAGCGCCCCTAGCGGGAACTACAATGAGCAGTTCTTC.